What follows are 28 T cell receptor beta chains derived from one specimen sequenced in a study of OX40 agonist ivuxolimab in advanced cancers. The receptor library was made with the immunoSEQ multiplex PCR assay. As stored in TCRdb, this immuneACCESS dataset retains in-frame rearrangements with V and J assigned. A fraction of the clones does not appear; measured against another copy, unresolved V genes explain less than half of the discrepancy, and the remainder lacks a known reason. The sample profile shows 89,000 or so clones; around 90% of them were found once. Clones ranked in the top ten supply 8.4% of the sample. Sequences were derived from CD4+ or CD8+ T cells sorted from blood, sampled in a trial of the OX40 agonist ivuxolimab. These receptors all stem from an adult with an advanced solid tumor such as melanoma, head and neck, liver or kidney cancer.

The table lists this clone with a count of one. The chain uses TRBV9 and TRBJ2-1, with D tentatively TRBD1 (6 bases). V was pared by 0 bases and J by 5 bases, with 12 bases between. The V gene's germline CDR1 is SGDLS and CDR2 YYNGEE. The CDR3 consists of 15 residues. CDR3 in amino acids: CASSVEGDNDNEQFF. CDR3 DNA: TGTGCCAGCAGCGTAGAGGGGGATAACGACAATGAGCAGTTCTTC.

The gene calls are TRBV28 and TRBJ2-2; unclear D gene. Germline V lookup: CDR1 MDHEN, CDR2 SYDVKM. CDR3 length: 13 residues. V gave up 3 bases and J gave up 3 bases, with 5 bases separating them. CDR3 sequence reads: CASSFLDTGELFF. The CDR3 DNA is TGTGCCAGCAGTTTCTTGGACACCGGGGAGCTGTTTTTT.

This clone was observed once. The gene calls are TRBV4-1 and TRBJ2-2; the D gene is possibly TRBD1 (6 bases). V shed 5 bases and J shed 9 bases, with 10 bases lying between them. This CDR3 has 12 residues. From germline, CDR1 is MGHRA and CDR2 YSYEKL. CDR3 region: CASSSTGWELFF. DNA of the CDR3: TGCGCCAGCAGCTCGACAGGCTGGGAGCTGTTTTTT.

The CDR3 sequence: CASSILYNSPLHF. CDR3 bases: TGTGCCAGTAGTATTCTCTATAATTCACCCCTCCACTTT. V usage is TRBV19 and J usage is TRBJ1-6; unclear D gene. The germline V gene encodes CDR1 LNHDA and CDR2 SQIVND (reference sequence). The CDR3 is 13 amino acids. Trimming took off 3 bases at V and 3 bases at J, with 3 bases between the two ends. Complete variable domain (other parts from reference TRBV19 and TRBJ1-6): DGGITQSPKYLFRKEGQNVTLSCEQNLNHDAMYWYRQDPGQGLRLIYYSQIVNDFQKGDIAEGYSVSREKKESFPLTVTSAQKNPTAFYLCASSILYNSPLHFGNGTRLTVT.

This clone was found once. The genes are TRBV7-9 and TRBJ2-1; 12 nucleotides agree with TRBD2. The CDR3 has 18 residues. The J segment lost 4 bases and the V segment lost 7 bases, leaving 14 bases of the junction unmatched. The germline V gene has CDR1 SEHNR and CDR2 FQNEAQ (reference sequence). This CDR3 is CASTRTSGIPINYNEQFF. CDR3 bases: TGTGCCAGCACCCGGACTAGCGGGATCCCTATAAATTACAATGAGCAGTTCTTC.

The chain couples TRBV9 to TRBJ1-1; tentative D call: TRBD1 (5 bases). The germline V gene has CDR1 SGDLS and CDR2 YYNGEE. Trimming pared 0 bases from V and 1 base from J, leaving 10 bases between. The CDR3 spans 15 residues. The DNA for the CDR3 is TGTGCCAGCAGCGTAGCGGGACTCCCGAACACTGAAGCTTTCTTT. Amino acid sequence: CASSVAGLPNTEAFF.

CDR3 in DNA: TGTGCCTGGAGTACAGGGGGCGCCTACTATGGCTACACCTTC. Amino acids: CAWSTGGAYYGYTF. The chain is built from TRBV30 and TRBJ1-2; 9 positions agree with TRBD1. After removal of 2 bases from V and 3 bases from J, the junction contained 4 bases not matched to a gene. Germline V gives CDR1 GTSNPN, CDR2 SVGIG (reference sequence). This CDR3 is 14 amino acids long. The whole variable domain, filled in from reference TRBV30 and TRBJ1-2, reads SQTIHQWPATLVQPVGSPLSLECTVEGTSNPNLYWYRQAAGRGLQLLFYSVGIGQISSEVPQNLSASRPQDRQFILSSKKLLLSDSGFYLCAWSTGGAYYGYTFGSGTRLTVV.

This clone was found once. CDR3 protein: CSVDVQRGTEVTDTQYF. The CDR3, as DNA: TGCAGCGTTGATGTTCAGCGGGGGACCGAAGTAACAGATACGCAGTATTTT. The chain joins TRBV29-1 to TRBJ2-3; 8 bases align to TRBD2. Unmatched junction bases numbered 14, after V lost 3 bases and J lost 3 bases. Per germline, CDR1 SQVTM and CDR2 ANQGSEA. This CDR3 spans 17 amino acids.

The chain is built from TRBV28 and TRBJ2-5; D is uncertain. Deletions cut 6 bases from V and 7 bases from J, with 9 bases between. Germline CDR1 reads MDHEN; CDR2 reads SYDVKM. There are 11 residues in the CDR3. As DNA, the CDR3 is TGTGCCAGCAGGACAACCGGGACCCAGTACTTC. Its translation is CASRTTGTQYF.

This chain uses TRBV15 with TRBJ2-1; 9 bases are a match to TRBD2. This CDR3 has 15 residues. The germline gives CDR1 LNHNV, CDR2 YYDKDF (reference sequence). V gave up 5 bases and J gave up 9 bases; unmatched junction bases: 11. The CDR3 protein is CATSHSGSPQVEQFF. In nucleotides, the CDR3 is TGTGCCACCAGCCATAGCGGGAGTCCACAGGTTGAGCAGTTCTTC.

This chain links TRBV7-3 with TRBJ1-1; perhaps TRBD1 as D (5 bases). V dropped 0 bases and J dropped 1 base, with 15 bases sitting between them. Germline V gene lookup returns CDR1 SGHTA and CDR2 FQGTGA. This CDR3 contains 17 residues. The CDR3 is CASSLTLSWTTNTEAFF. CDR3 sequence (DNA): TGTGCCAGCAGCTTAACGTTGAGCTGGACAACGAACACTGAAGCTTTCTTT. Looking up the rest from reference TRBV7-3 and TRBJ1-1 gives the full variable domain: GAGVSQTPSNKVTEKGKYVELRCDPISGHTALYWYRQSLGQGPEFLIYFQGTGAADDSGLPNDRFFAVRPEGSVSTLKIQRTERGDSAVYLCASSLTLSWTTNTEAFFGQGTRLTVV.

V usage is TRBV6-5 and J usage is TRBJ1-6; possibly TRBD1 for D (6 bases). CDR1 MNHEY and CDR2 SVGAGI come from the germline V gene. This CDR3 is built from 15 residues. Trimming stripped 2 bases from V and 10 bases from J, with 15 bases between. The CDR3 spells CASSYGGGFGSPLHF. The CDR3 DNA sequence: TGTGCCAGCAGTTACGGAGGGGGGTTCGGGTCACCCCTCCACTTT.

The J gene is TRBJ1-6, the V gene TRBV7-3; the D gene is possibly TRBD1 (6 bases). The length of the CDR3 is 14 residues. Deletions cut 1 base from V and 9 bases from J, with 10 bases between. The germline CDR1 and CDR2 sequences are SGHTA and FQGTGA. The DNA of the CDR3 is TGTGCCAGCAGCTTAAAGGGCAGGGGTTCACCCCTCCACTTT. It yields the protein CASSLKGRGSPLHF.

This rearrangement joins TRBV27 to TRBJ2-7, with TRBD2 identical over 12 bases. The CDR3 is 16 amino acids. V was clipped by 5 bases and J by 4 bases; unmatched bases: 9. Germline loops: CDR1 MNHEY, CDR2 SMNVEV (reference sequence). The CDR3 DNA follows: TGTGCCAGCAGTGCAAACCCTAGCGGGAGGGCGTACGAGCAGTACGTC. As protein: CASSANPSGRAYEQYV.

The chain links TRBV30 to TRBJ1-5; D is unresolved. The CDR3 has 15 residues. CDR1 and CDR2 (germline): GTSNPN, SVGIG (reference sequence). Trimming removed 3 bases at V and 0 bases at J, with 12 bases between. This CDR3 is CAWSPRSNSNQPQHF. As DNA, the CDR3 is TGTGCCTGGAGCCCACGCAGCAATAGCAATCAGCCCCAGCATTTT.

The gene calls are TRBV9 and TRBJ1-1; weak D call: TRBD1 (5 bases). The CDR3 is made up of 13 amino acids. Germline loops: CDR1 SGDLS, CDR2 YYNGEE. Trimming shortened V by 4 bases and J by 4 bases, and 11 bases separated the two germline ends. The DNA for the CDR3 is TGTGCCAGCAGCCCTCGGGGGGGCACTGAAGCTTTCTTT. This codes for CASSPRGGTEAFF.

The rearrangement uses TRBV4-1 and TRBJ1-1; the D gene is possibly TRBD1 (5 bases). Trimming removed 4 bases from V and 3 bases from J, with 9 bases in between. Germline V CDR1 and CDR2: MGHRA, YSYEKL. The CDR3 runs to 13 residues. This CDR3 reads CASSRQGDTEAFF. The CDR3 bases are TGCGCCAGCAGCCGGCAGGGCGACACTGAAGCTTTCTTT.

The CDR3 reads CASSPRIPEQYF. The CDR3 DNA follows: TGTGCCAGCAGCCCTAGGATTCCCGAGCAGTACTTC. The chain employs TRBV14 and TRBJ2-7; D remains unclear. Per germline, CDR1 SGHDN and CDR2 FVKESK. Trimming took off 4 bases at V and 6 bases at J, with 10 bases between the two ends. The length of the CDR3 is 12 residues.

The gene calls are TRBV29-1 and TRBJ1-2; D is ambiguous. Trimming shortened V by 5 bases and J by 2 bases, and 9 bases separated the two germline ends. This CDR3 contains 12 residues. Germline V lookup: CDR1 SQVTM, CDR2 ANQGSEA. CDR3 sequence (DNA): TGCAGCGTTTTGGCGGCAAACTATGGCTACACCTTC. It codes for CSVLAANYGYTF.

This chain joins TRBV9 and TRBJ1-1; no definite D call. The CDR3 loop spans 16 amino acids. Trimming pared 0 bases from V and 0 bases from J, leaving 12 bases between. Looked up from germline, CDR1 is SGDLS and CDR2 is YYNGEE. CDR3 sequence (DNA): TGTGCCAGCAGCGTAGGGATAGGAGCTATGAACACTGAAGCTTTCTTT. This encodes CASSVGIGAMNTEAFF.

This sequence joins TRBV6-5 and TRBJ2-3; 9 bases match TRBD1. The V gene end was trimmed by 0 bases and the J gene end by 4 bases; junction bases not matched to a gene: 5. The CDR3 runs to 16 residues. Germline CDR1 reads MNHEY; CDR2 reads SVGAGI. CDR3 residues: CASSYSPGQGPDTQYF. The CDR3 coding sequence is TGTGCCAGCAGTTACTCTCCGGGACAGGGTCCAGATACGCAGTATTTT.

The rearrangement uses TRBV27 and TRBJ2-5; TRBD2 matches 8 bases. The J segment lost 5 bases and the V segment lost 6 bases, leaving 2 bases of the junction unmatched. This CDR3 region has 12 residues. Germline CDR1 MNHEY, CDR2 SMNVEV (reference sequence). The CDR3 coding sequence is TGTGCCAGCAGCGGGGGGGCGGAGACCCAGTACTTC. Its translation is CASSGGAETQYF.

V and J are TRBV10-1 and TRBJ2-1; TRBD2 might be the D (5 bases). The V gene's germline CDR1 is WNHNN and CDR2 SYGVQD (reference sequence). This CDR3 comprises 13 residues. The germline V and J ends were trimmed by 6 bases and 6 bases, with 12 bases remaining between them. The CDR3 sequence is CASRKALVNEQFF. CDR3 DNA: TGCGCCAGCAGGAAAGCACTAGTCAATGAGCAGTTCTTC.

The gene calls are TRBV30 and TRBJ2-3; D is ambiguous. Germline CDR1 and CDR2: GTSNPN and SVGIG (reference sequence). The V end was cut by 2 bases, the J end by 1 base, with 7 bases between. This CDR3 has 13 amino acids. The CDR3 is CAWSNLGTDTQYF. Here the CDR3 DNA reads TGTGCCTGGAGTAACCTCGGCACAGATACGCAGTATTTT.

The chain links TRBV7-9 to TRBJ1-5; D gene uncertain. Germline V gene sequence: CDR1 SEHNR, CDR2 FQNEAQ (reference sequence). The ends were cut back, 1 base at V and 5 bases at J, with 6 bases in the middle. The CDR3 has 13 amino acids. The CDR3 DNA reads TGTGCCAGCAGCTTAGACCGGGATCAGCCCCAGCATTTT. Translating gives CASSLDRDQPQHF.

The chain is built from TRBV30 and TRBJ1-3; possible D gene TRBD1, 5 bases. The CDR3 consists of 14 residues. Trimming removed 0 bases at V and 8 bases at J, with 14 bases between. Germline V gene sequence: CDR1 GTSNPN, CDR2 SVGIG (reference sequence). In nucleotides, the CDR3 is TGTGCCTGGAGTGTACTAGAGCGAGGGGACACCATATATTTT. Residues: CAWSVLERGDTIYF.

The chain links TRBV9 to TRBJ1-3; D uncertain. This CDR3 comprises 15 residues. Germline V gene data show CDR1 as SGDLS and CDR2 as YYNGEE. Trimming removed 3 bases at V and 0 bases at J, with 10 bases between. DNA for the CDR3: TGTGCCAGCAGCGAGGAGGCCTCCTCTGGAAACACCATATATTTT. Protein product: CASSEEASSGNTIYF.

The chain employs TRBV15 and TRBJ1-5; D is unclear. Per germline, CDR1 LNHNV and CDR2 YYDKDF (reference sequence). The CDR3 is 13 residues long. Trimming removed 0 bases at V and 7 bases at J, with 7 bases between. The DNA for the CDR3 is TGTGCCACCAGCAGAGAGCGGCTCCAGCCCCAGCATTTT. Protein product: CATSRERLQPQHF.